This entry describes one T cell receptor beta chain. Its antigen is currently unknown. These data come from a study of cytomegalovirus exposure and HLA in healthy donors. General observations from the study: In an earlier analysis, productive rearrangement rates for most beta V segments clustered near 90% or 30%. Later analysis indicated greater clonal expansion among HLA-associated TCR beta chains than among equally common other chains. Later genetic work tied a missense DCLRE1C variant to beta-chain V and J trimming.

PCR used 60 Vbeta primers and 13 Jbeta primers. Authors' analysis steps: Per a later analysis, the number of unique TCR beta chains was roughly 87 million, of which around 9.9 million were shared. Sequencing was performed with immunoSEQ multiplex PCR; in TCRdb, only in-frame clones are kept and a portion is missing. D and trimming were read from the DNA, whereas the V and J calls and clone size are those reported in that table. Of about 160,000 clones listed, about four fifths are singletons. Germline CDR1 is SGHTA and CDR2 is FQGNSA. V gave up 4 bases and J gave up 0 bases, with 13 bases separating them. This CDR3 is built from 16 residues.

This receptor was taken from a male donor in good health and CMV-seropositive. J is TRBJ2-1 and V is TRBV7-2, with D possibly being TRBD1 (5 bases). Sequenced sample: PBMCs. The CDR3: CASSSTYRSSYNEQFF. DNA of the CDR3: TGTGCCAGCAGCTCGACCTACAGGAGCTCCTACAATGAGCAGTTCTTC.